This T cell receptor (beta chain) appears in the sequencing data of a study of blood T cells in healthy people across ages. The V and J ends lost 0 bases and 0 bases respectively, with 12 bases between them. Germline V gene data show CDR1 as DFQATT and CDR2 as SNEGSKA (reference sequence). This CDR3 contains 16 residues. Primers used in a second PCR of roughly 6 to 11 cycles were a sample-barcoded 5' primer and a J-beta primer mix. MiXCR was run by TCRdb on the 5' RACE reads, yielding one entry per CDR3 protein. This table holds hundreds of thousands of distinct CDR3 sequences, roughly 48% found once.

The origin of this receptor is a man aged 30 to 39 in good health. The V call is TRBV20-1, the J call TRBJ2-1; D may be TRBD2 (6 bases). Sequencing was done on a sample of blood. In DNA, the CDR3 is TGCAGTGCTAGAGAGGAGCGGGCGAGCTCCTACAATGAGCAGTTCTTC. The encoded protein is CSAREERASSYNEQFF.